Described below is a single T cell receptor (beta chain) sequence and its context. Its antigen is undetermined. A multiplex PCR was run with 60 Vbeta primers and 13 Jbeta primers. Profiling relied on immunoSEQ multiplex PCR, and the TCRdb table lists in-frame clones only, not all of them. The sample consists of roughly 100,000 clones, 78% of them appearing once. The source of the sample is a study of cytomegalovirus exposure and HLA in healthy donors. Study-level background: Genotyping showed roughly 86% of roughly 390 donors falling in the Caucasian-associated ancestry cluster.

Study-wide findings and caveats: The presence/absence work took it that sequencing depth was about the same across donors.

Trimming at V came to 5 bases and at J to 7 bases, leaving 8 bases not matched to a gene. Germline V gene sequence: CDR1 MDHEN, CDR2 SYDVKM. The CDR3 runs to 14 residues. The sequenced material came from PBMCs. The chain is built from TRBV28 and TRBJ2-1; 7 bases line up with TRBD2. This clonotype originated in an older woman in good health and CMV-seronegative. CDR3 sequence: CASSPREGQNEQFF. Written as DNA, the CDR3 is TGTGCCAGCAGTCCGAGGGAGGGCCAGAATGAGCAGTTCTTC.